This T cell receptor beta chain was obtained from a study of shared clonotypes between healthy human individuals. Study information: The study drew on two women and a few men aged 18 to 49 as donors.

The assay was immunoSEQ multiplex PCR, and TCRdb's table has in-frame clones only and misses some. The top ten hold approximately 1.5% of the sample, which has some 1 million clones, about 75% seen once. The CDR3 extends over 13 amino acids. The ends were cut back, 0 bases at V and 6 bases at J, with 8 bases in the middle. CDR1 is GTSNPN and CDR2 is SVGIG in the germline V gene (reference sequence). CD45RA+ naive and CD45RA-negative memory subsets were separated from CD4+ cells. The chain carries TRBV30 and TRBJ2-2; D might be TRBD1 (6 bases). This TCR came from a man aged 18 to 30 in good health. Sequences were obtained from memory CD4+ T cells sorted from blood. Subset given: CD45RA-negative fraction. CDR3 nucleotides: TGTGCCTGGAGTGTCAGGGGCCCCGGGGAGCTGTTTTTT. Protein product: CAWSVRGPGELFF.